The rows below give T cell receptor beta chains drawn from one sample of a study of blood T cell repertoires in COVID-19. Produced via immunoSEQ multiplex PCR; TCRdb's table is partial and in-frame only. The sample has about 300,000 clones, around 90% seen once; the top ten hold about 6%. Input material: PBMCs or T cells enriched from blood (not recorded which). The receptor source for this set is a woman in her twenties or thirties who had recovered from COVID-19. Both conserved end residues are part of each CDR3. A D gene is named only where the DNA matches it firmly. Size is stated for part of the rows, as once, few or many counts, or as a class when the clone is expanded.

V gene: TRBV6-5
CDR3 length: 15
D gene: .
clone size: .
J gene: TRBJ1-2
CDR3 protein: CASSQVVIGAYGYTF
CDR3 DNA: TGTGCCAGCAGCCAAGTGGTAATAGGGGCCTATGGCTACACCTTC

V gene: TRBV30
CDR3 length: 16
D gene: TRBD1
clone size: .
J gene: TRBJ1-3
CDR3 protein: CAWSGYRGTTGNTIYF
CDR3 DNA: TGTGCCTGGAGTGGATACAGGGGTACTACTGGAAACACCATATATTTT

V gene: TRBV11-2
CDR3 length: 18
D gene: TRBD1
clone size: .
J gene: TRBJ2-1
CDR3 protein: CASSLSSVIRDRYNEQFF
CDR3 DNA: TGTGCCAGCAGCTTATCTTCTGTCATCCGGGACAGATACAATGAGCAGTTCTTC

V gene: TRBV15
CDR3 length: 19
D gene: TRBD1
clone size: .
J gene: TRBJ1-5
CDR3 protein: CATSRDLMGQGGSGQPQHF
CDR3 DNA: TGTGCCACCAGCAGAGATTTGATGGGTCAGGGGGGATCAGGTCAGCCCCAGCATTTT

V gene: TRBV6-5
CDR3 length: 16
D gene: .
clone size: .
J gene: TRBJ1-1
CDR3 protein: CASSYSIGGFHTEAFF
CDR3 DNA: TGTGCCAGCAGTTACTCGATAGGGGGTTTTCACACTGAAGCTTTCTTT

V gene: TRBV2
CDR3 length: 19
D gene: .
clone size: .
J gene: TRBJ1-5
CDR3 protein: CASSQSNSPVWDNNQPQHF
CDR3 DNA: TGTGCCAGCAGTCAATCAAACTCCCCGGTTTGGGACAACAATCAGCCCCAGCATTTT

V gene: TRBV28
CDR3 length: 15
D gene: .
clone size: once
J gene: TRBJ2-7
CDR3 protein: CASSYPLGSTYEQYF
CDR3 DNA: TGTGCCAGCAGTTACCCCTTAGGGAGTACCTACGAGCAGTACTTC

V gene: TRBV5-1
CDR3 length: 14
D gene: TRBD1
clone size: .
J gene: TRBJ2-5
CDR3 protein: CASSPGQGSETQYF
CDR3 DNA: TGCGCCAGCAGCCCGGGACAGGGGAGTGAGACCCAGTACTTC

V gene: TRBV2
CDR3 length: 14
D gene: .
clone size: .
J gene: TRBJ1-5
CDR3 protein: CATQGGLGNQPQHF
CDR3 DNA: TGTGCCACCCAGGGCGGTCTCGGCAATCAGCCCCAGCATTTT

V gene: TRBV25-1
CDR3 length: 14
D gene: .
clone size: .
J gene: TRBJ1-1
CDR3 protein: CASSQHRVATEAFF
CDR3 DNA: TGTGCCAGCAGTCAGCACAGGGTAGCCACTGAAGCTTTCTTT

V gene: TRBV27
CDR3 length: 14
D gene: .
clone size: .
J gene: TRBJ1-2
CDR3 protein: CASSFSGGYGGYTF
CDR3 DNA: TGTGCCAGCAGTTTCTCGGGGGGCTATGGTGGCTACACCTTC

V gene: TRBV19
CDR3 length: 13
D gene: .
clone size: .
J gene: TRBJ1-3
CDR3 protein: CASSRNSGNTIYF
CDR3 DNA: TGTGCCAGTAGCCGTAACTCTGGAAACACCATATATTTT

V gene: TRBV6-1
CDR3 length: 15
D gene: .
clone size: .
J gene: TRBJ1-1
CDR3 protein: CASSEAHSLNTEAFF
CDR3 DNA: TGTGCCAGCAGTGAAGCGCACAGCCTGAACACTGAAGCTTTCTTT

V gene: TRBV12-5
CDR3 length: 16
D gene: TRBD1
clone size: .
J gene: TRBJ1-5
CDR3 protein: CASGLDRTGSGQPQHF
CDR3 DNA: TGTGCTAGTGGTTTGGACCGGACAGGGTCTGGACAGCCCCAGCATTTT

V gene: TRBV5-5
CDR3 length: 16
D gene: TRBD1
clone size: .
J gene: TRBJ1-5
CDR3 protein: CASSPQTGGSRQPQHF
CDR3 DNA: TGTGCCAGCAGCCCGCAGACAGGGGGCTCTCGTCAGCCCCAGCATTTT

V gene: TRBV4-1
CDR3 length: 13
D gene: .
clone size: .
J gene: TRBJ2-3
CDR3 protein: CASSQQAVDTQYF
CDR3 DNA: TGCGCCAGCAGCCAGCAGGCCGTGGATACGCAGTATTTT

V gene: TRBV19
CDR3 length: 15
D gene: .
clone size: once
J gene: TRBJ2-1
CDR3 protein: CASSIDGSSYNEQFF
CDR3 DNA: TGTGCCAGTAGTATCGACGGGAGCTCCTACAATGAGCAGTTCTTC

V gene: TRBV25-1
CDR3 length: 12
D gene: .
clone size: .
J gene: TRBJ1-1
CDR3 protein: CASTQSNTEAFF
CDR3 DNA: TGTGCCAGCACACAGTCGAACACTGAAGCTTTCTTT

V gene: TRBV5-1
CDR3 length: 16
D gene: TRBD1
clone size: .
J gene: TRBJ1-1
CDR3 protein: CASSLYSTGGAGEAFF
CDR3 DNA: TGCGCCAGCAGCTTGTATTCCACAGGGGGCGCGGGTGAAGCTTTCTTT

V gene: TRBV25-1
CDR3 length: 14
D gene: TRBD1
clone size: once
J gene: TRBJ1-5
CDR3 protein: CASSAPQGPRPQHF
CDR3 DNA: TGTGCCAGCAGTGCACCACAGGGGCCCCGGCCCCAGCATTTT

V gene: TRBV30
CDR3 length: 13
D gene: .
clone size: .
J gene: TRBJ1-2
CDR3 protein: CAWSVLFSYGYTF
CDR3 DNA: TGTGCCTGGAGTGTACTCTTTTCCTATGGCTACACCTTC

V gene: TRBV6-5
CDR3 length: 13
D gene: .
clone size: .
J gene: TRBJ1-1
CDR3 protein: CASSLQPETEAFF
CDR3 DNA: TGTGCCAGCAGTCTTCAGCCGGAGACTGAAGCTTTCTTT

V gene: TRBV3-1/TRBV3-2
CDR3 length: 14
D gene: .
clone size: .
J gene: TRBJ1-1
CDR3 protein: CASSQWTLNTEAFF
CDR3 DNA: TGTGCCAGCAGCCAATGGACTTTGAACACTGAAGCTTTCTTT

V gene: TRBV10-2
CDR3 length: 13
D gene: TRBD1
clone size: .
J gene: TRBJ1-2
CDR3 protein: CASAPRGNYGYTF
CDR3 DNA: TGCGCCAGTGCCCCCAGGGGGAACTATGGCTACACCTTC

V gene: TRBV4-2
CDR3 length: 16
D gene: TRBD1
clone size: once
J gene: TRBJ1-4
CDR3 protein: CASSQLSGTVLEKLFF
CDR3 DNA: TGTGCCAGCAGCCAACTATCCGGGACAGTCCTTGAAAAACTGTTTTTT

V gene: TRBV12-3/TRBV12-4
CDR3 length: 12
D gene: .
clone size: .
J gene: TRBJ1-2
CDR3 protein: CASSLRPGGYTF
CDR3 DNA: TGTGCCAGCAGTTTAAGGCCGGGGGGCTACACCTTC

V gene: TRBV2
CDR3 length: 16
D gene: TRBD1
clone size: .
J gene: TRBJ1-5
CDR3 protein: CASRGQGRLGNQPQHF
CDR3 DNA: TGTGCCAGCCGCGGACAGGGGAGGTTGGGCAATCAGCCCCAGCATTTT

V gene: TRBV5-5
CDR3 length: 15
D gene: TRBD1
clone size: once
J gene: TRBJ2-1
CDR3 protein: CASSSEGQGYNEQFF
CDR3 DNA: TGTGCCAGCAGCTCGGAGGGACAGGGGTACAATGAGCAGTTCTTC

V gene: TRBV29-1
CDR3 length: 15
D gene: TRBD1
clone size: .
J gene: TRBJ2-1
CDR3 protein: CSVVGTGGSYNEQFF
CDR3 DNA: TGCAGCGTTGTCGGGACAGGGGGCTCCTACAATGAGCAGTTCTTC

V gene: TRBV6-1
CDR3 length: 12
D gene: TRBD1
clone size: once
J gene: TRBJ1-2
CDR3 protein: CASSDQGVGYTF
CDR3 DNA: TGTGCCAGCAGTGATCAGGGGGTTGGCTACACCTTC

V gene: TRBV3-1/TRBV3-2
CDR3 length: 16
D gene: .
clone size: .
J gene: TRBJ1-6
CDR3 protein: CASSQEAASYNSPLHF
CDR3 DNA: TGTGCCAGCAGCCAAGAGGCGGCCTCCTATAATTCACCCCTCCACTTT

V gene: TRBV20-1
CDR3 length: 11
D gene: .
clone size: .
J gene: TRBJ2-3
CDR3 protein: CSARAWDTQYF
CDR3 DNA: TGCAGTGCTAGGGCCTGGGATACGCAGTATTTT

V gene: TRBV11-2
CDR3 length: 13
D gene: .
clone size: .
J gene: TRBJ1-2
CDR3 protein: CASSLGIFRGYTF
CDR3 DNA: TGTGCCAGCAGCCTCGGGATATTTAGGGGCTACACCTTC

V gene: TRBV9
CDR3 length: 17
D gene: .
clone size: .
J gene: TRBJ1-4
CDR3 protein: CAPDKPFLTATNEKLFF
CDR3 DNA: TGTGCCCCTGACAAACCCTTTCTGACGGCAACTAATGAAAAACTGTTTTTT

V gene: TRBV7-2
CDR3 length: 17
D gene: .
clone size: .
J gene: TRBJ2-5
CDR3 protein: CASSAVAPGVWQETQYF
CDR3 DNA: TGTGCCAGCAGCGCCGTTGCGCCCGGAGTGTGGCAAGAGACCCAGTACTTC

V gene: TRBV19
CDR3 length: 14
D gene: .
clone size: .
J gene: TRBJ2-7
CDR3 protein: CASRTDSRSYEQYF
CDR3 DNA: TGTGCCAGTAGAACGGACAGCCGATCCTACGAGCAGTACTTC

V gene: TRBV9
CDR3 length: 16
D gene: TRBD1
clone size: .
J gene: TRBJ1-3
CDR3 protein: CASTRTGSSTGNTIYF
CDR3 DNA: TGTGCCAGCACCCGGACAGGGAGTAGTACAGGAAACACCATATATTTT

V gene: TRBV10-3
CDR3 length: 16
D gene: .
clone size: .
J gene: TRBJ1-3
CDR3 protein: CAISESRQGGGNTIYF
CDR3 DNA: TGTGCCATCAGTGAGTCAAGGCAGGGCGGTGGAAACACCATATATTTT

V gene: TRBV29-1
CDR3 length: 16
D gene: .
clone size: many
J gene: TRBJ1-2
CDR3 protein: CSVRKVTGQPNYGYTF
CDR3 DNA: TGCAGCGTTCGCAAGGTGACAGGACAACCTAACTATGGCTACACCTTC

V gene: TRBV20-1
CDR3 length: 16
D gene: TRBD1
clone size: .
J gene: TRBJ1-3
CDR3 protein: CSASPTGGISGNTIYF
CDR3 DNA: TGCAGTGCTAGTCCGACAGGGGGCATCTCTGGAAACACCATATATTTT

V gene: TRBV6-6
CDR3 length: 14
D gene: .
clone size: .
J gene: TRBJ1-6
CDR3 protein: CASSTGPRGSPLHF
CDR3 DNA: TGTGCCAGCAGTACCGGGCCCCGGGGTTCACCCCTCCACTTT

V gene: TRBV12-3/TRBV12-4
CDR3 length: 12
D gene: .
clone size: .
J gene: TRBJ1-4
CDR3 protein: CASSLREEKLFF
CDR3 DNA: TGTGCCAGCAGTTTAAGGGAGGAAAAACTGTTTTTT

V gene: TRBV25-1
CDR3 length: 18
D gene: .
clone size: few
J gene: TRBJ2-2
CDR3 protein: CASSPQGGQGGGTGELFF
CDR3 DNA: TGTGCCAGCAGTCCCCAGGGGGGCCAGGGAGGAGGTACCGGGGAGCTGTTTTTT

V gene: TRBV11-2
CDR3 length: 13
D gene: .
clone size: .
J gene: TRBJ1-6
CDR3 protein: CASSTRRNSPLHF
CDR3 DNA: TGTGCCAGCAGCACTAGACGGAATTCACCCCTCCACTTT

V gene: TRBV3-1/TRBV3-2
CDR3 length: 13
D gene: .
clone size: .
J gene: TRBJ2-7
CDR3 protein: CASSQGGLSEQYF
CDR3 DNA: TGTGCCAGCAGCCAAGGGGGCCTTAGCGAGCAGTACTTC

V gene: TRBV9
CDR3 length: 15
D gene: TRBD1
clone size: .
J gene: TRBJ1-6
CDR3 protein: CASSPAKGAGSPLHF
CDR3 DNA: TGTGCCAGCAGCCCGGCCAAGGGGGCGGGTTCACCCCTCCACTTT

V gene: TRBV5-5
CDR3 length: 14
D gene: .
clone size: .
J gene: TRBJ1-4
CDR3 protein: CASSLSQMNEKLFF
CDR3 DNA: TGTGCCAGCAGCTTGTCGCAGATGAATGAAAAACTGTTTTTT

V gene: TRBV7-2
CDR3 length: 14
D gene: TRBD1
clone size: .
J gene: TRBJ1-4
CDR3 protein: CASSWGQGTEKLFF
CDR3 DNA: TGTGCCAGCAGCTGGGGACAGGGGACTGAAAAACTGTTTTTT

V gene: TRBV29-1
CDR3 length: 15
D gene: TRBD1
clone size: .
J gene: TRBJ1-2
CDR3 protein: CSVEDFGQGDYGYTF
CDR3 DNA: TGCAGCGTTGAAGATTTTGGGCAGGGGGATTATGGCTACACCTTC

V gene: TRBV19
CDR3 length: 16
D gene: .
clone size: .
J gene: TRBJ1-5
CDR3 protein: CASSVVRGVGNQPQHF
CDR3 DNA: TGTGCCAGTAGCGTAGTACGGGGTGTCGGCAATCAGCCCCAGCATTTT

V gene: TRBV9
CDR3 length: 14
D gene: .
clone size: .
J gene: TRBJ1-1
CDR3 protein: CASSVLEGSTEAFF
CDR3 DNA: TGTGCCAGCAGCGTATTGGAGGGAAGTACTGAAGCTTTCTTT

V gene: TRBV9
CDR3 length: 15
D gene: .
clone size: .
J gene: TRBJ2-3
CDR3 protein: CASSVDLGAGDTQYF
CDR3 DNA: TGTGCCAGCAGCGTAGATCTGGGGGCGGGAGATACGCAGTATTTT

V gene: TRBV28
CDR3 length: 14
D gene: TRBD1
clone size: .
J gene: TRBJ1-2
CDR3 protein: CASSTGQAFYGYTF
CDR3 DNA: TGTGCCAGCAGTACCGGACAGGCATTCTATGGCTACACCTTC

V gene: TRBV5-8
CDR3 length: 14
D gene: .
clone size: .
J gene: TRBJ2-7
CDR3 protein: CASSNPRQHYEQYF
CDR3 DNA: TGTGCCAGCAGCAACCCCAGACAGCACTACGAGCAGTACTTC